This T cell receptor beta chain is from a study of glioma-infiltrating T cells after dendritic cell vaccination. V gave up 5 bases and J gave up 1 base; unmatched junction bases: 6. The CDR3 contains 15 residues. Germline-derived CDR1 and CDR2 are SGHTA and FQGTGA. Time point meaning: after dendritic cell vaccination, including at tumor progression/relapse. All glioblastoma patients lacked an isocitrate dehydrogenase mutation. TCRdb keeps only in-frame clones here, not all; method: immunoSEQ multiplex PCR. This table holds more than 85,000 clones, nearly 90% found once. The chain uses TRBV7-3 and TRBJ1-1; 8 positions agree with TRBD1. Sequences were derived from blood, sampled after dendritic cell vaccination. The origin of this receptor is a human donor with glioblastoma. The CDR3 spells CASSPGDRRNTEAFF. The DNA for the CDR3 is TGTGCCAGCAGCCCGGGGGACAGGAGGAACACTGAAGCTTTCTTT.